These 26 T cell receptor beta chains share one sample of origin, sequenced in a study of blood T cell repertoires in COVID-19. The method was immunoSEQ multiplex PCR; TCRdb's version includes in-frame clones alone and lacks a portion of them. The sample contains approximately 320,000 clones, 90% of which appear only once. Sequencing was performed on PBMCs or T cells enriched from blood (not recorded which). The receptors were sampled from a man aged 55 to 70 who had recovered from COVID-19.

The chain has TRBV25-1 and TRBJ2-7; D gene unclear. This CDR3 region has 15 residues. CDR1 and CDR2 from the germline V gene are MGHDK and SYGVNS. The ends were cut back, 2 bases at V and 2 bases at J, with 13 bases in the middle. The CDR3 nucleotides are TGTGCCAGCAGTGAAGTGACACTTCGACCCTACGAGCAGTACTTC. Encoded protein: CASSEVTLRPYEQYF.

This clone was detected once. J is TRBJ1-6 and V is TRBV21-1; TRBD1 was called by the table and not checked on the DNA. TRBV21-1 is shown as a pseudogene. This CDR3 has 16 residues. CDR3 residues: CASSTRRVRSNSPLHF. The CDR3 DNA sequence: TGTGCCAGCAGTACCAGGCGCGTCAGGTCCAATTCACCCCTCCACTTT.

About this clone itself: One junction end does not reproduce the germline sequence, and a read error may be involved. The chain is built from TRBV7-7 and TRBJ2-1; D may be TRBD2 (5 bases). This CDR3 is built from 18 residues. Germline CDR1 SSHAT, CDR2 FNYEAQ (reference sequence). CDR3 sequence (DNA): TGTGCTAGCAGTCTACTACCGCCCCGCCCCGGGGTCTACAATGAGCAGTTCTTC. It specifies CASSLLPPRPGVYNEQFF.

This sequence joins TRBV29-1 and TRBJ1-4; a weak D match, TRBD1 (5 bases). In germline, CDR1 is SQVTM, CDR2 ANQGSEA. The CDR3 is 10 amino acids. The V end lost 7 bases, the J end lost 7 bases, and 7 bases lay between the germline ends. CDR3 sequence: CSAGGEKLFF. CDR3 bases: TGCAGCGCCGGGGGTGAAAAACTGTTTTTT. Filled out from reference TRBV29-1 and TRBJ1-4, the complete variable domain reads SAVISQKPSRDICQRGTSLTIQCQVDSQVTMMFWYRQQPGQSLTLIATANQGSEATYESGFVIDKFPISRPNLTFSTLTVSNMSPEDSSIYLCSAGGEKLFFGSGTQLSVL.

The chain combines TRBV11-2 with TRBJ1-5; D ambiguous. The germline CDR1 and CDR2 sequences are SGHAT and FQNNGV. V lost 5 bases, J lost 4 bases, and 9 bases lay in between. This CDR3 spans 13 amino acids. This CDR3 is CASSHGGNQPQHF. The CDR3 DNA reads TGTGCCAGCAGCCACGGAGGGAATCAGCCCCAGCATTTT.

This chain uses TRBV18 with TRBJ1-2, with D unresolved. V gave up 6 bases and J gave up 6 bases, with 11 bases separating them. This CDR3 is 12 amino acids long. Looked up from germline, CDR1 is KGHSH and CDR2 is LQKENI. The CDR3 spells CASSPTSDGYTF. The CDR3 coding sequence is TGTGCCAGCTCTCCGACTTCCGATGGCTACACCTTC.

The V gene is TRBV7-9, the J gene TRBJ1-3; D is ambiguous. The ends were cut back, 2 bases at V and 1 base at J, with 6 bases in the middle. Germline V gene lookup returns CDR1 SEHNR and CDR2 FQNEAQ (reference sequence). The CDR3 sequence is 14 residues long. As DNA, the CDR3 is TGTGCCAGCAGCTTACAGATTTCTGGAAACACCATATATTTT. Translated: CASSLQISGNTIYF. Together with reference TRBV7-9 and TRBJ1-3, the CDR3 gives the full variable domain: DTGVSQNPRHKITKRGQNVTFRCDPISEHNRLYWYRQTLGQGPEFLTYFQNEAQLEKSRLLSDRFSAERPKGSFSTLEIQRTEQGDSAMYLCASSLQISGNTIYFGEGSWLTVV.

This clone was detected a few times. J is TRBJ2-7 and V is TRBV5-1; a weak D match, TRBD2 (5 bases). V was shortened by 3 bases and J by 5 bases, with 15 bases between the two germline ends. The germline gives CDR1 SGHRS, CDR2 YFSETQ. The length of the CDR3 is 14 residues. CDR3 protein: CASSSRSGWDEQYF. The CDR3 DNA reads as TGCGCCAGCAGCTCCCGTTCGGGATGGGACGAGCAGTACTTC.

V gene TRBV6-2 or TRBV6-3 combines with J gene TRBJ2-7; no clear D. There are 13 residues in the CDR3. Per the germline V gene, CDR1 is MNHEY and CDR2 is SVGEGT. Trimming took off 4 bases at V and 4 bases at J, with 11 bases between the two ends. The DNA of the CDR3 is TGTGCCAGCAGTTCTCAACAGTCTTACGAGCAGTACTTC. Encoded protein: CASSSQQSYEQYF.

This clone was picked up one time. CDR3 region: CASSSRQGVYEQYF. The CDR3 nucleotides are TGTGCCAGTAGTAGTAGACAGGGGGTCTACGAGCAGTACTTC. J is TRBJ2-7 and V is TRBV19, with 9 bases identical to TRBD1. The V segment lost 4 bases and the J segment 3 bases; nucleotides outside the gene matches: 4. The CDR3 contains 14 residues. The germline gives CDR1 LNHDA, CDR2 SQIVND (reference sequence).

Concerning this clone itself: This sample also contains other DNA sequences that code for the same CDR3. The chain is built from TRBV3-1 (or the pseudogene TRBV3-2) and TRBJ1-1; D perhaps matches TRBD1 (6 bases). This CDR3 is built from 13 residues. Trimming pared 0 bases from V and 5 bases from J, leaving 7 bases between. Germline loops: CDR1 LGHDT, CDR2 YNNKEL (reference sequence). The DNA for the CDR3 is TGTGCCAGCAGCCAAGAAGGGGGAACTGAAGCTTTCTTT. The encoded protein is CASSQEGGTEAFF.

V usage is TRBV24-1 and J usage is TRBJ2-3, with no clear D. Germline-derived CDR1 and CDR2 are KGHDR and SFDVKD. This CDR3 contains 13 residues. With 7 bases removed from V and 3 bases from J, the gap between germline ends came to 10 bases. The CDR3 loop reads CATRDSGTDTQYF. CDR3 sequence (DNA): TGTGCCACCAGAGACTCGGGTACAGATACGCAGTATTTT.

The chain couples TRBV4-1 to TRBJ1-1; no reliable D call. The CDR3 is made up of 15 amino acids. The germline V and J ends were trimmed by 1 base and 0 bases, with 9 bases remaining between them. Per the germline V gene, CDR1 is MGHRA and CDR2 is YSYEKL. The DNA for the CDR3 is TGCGCCAGCAGCCAAGGATACAGTATGAACACTGAAGCTTTCTTT. The encoded protein is CASSQGYSMNTEAFF.

This rearrangement joins TRBV4-2 to TRBJ2-5; 11 nucleotides line up with TRBD2. Germline-derived CDR1 and CDR2 are LGHNA and YNFKEQ. The CDR3 runs to 17 residues. The J segment lost 3 bases and the V segment lost 0 bases, leaving 6 bases of the junction unmatched. The CDR3 protein is CASSQDTRSGGEETQYF. The CDR3 DNA is TGTGCCAGCAGCCAAGATACCCGTAGCGGGGGGGAAGAGACCCAGTACTTC.

Comment on this clone: The identical CDR3 is also encoded by other nucleotide sequences in the sample. CDR3 sequence (DNA): TGTGCCATCAGTGTTGCGGGAGATGGCTACACCTTC. This sequence encodes CAISVAGDGYTF. V is TRBV10-3 and J is TRBJ1-2; no reliable D call. V lost 4 bases, J lost 6 bases, and 9 bases lay in between. The CDR3 has 12 amino acids. The germline gives CDR1 ENHRY, CDR2 SYGVKD.

This clone was found a few times. This chain links TRBV2 with TRBJ1-1; TRBD1 aligns across 9 bases. V gave up 5 bases and J gave up 5 bases; unmatched junction bases: 6. Germline loops: CDR1 SNHLY, CDR2 FYNNEI. This CDR3 is built from 14 residues. CDR3: CASSKQGAYTEAFF. The DNA of the CDR3 is TGTGCCAGCAGTAAACAGGGGGCGTATACTGAAGCTTTCTTT.

The chain carries TRBV5-1 and TRBJ1-2; 7 bases match TRBD1. V shed 0 bases and J 1 base; nucleotides not matched to a gene: 3. Germline V gene lookup returns CDR1 SGHRS and CDR2 YFSETQ. The CDR3 extends over 15 amino acids. The CDR3: CASSLDGTDNYGYTF. CDR3 DNA sequence: TGCGCCAGCAGCTTGGACGGGACAGATAACTATGGCTACACCTTC.

The V call is TRBV27, the J call TRBJ2-4; 16 bases align to TRBD2. This CDR3 spans 19 amino acids. The V and J ends lost 5 bases and 1 base, in that order; junction bases with no gene match: 8. In germline, CDR1 is MNHEY, CDR2 SMNVEV (reference sequence). For the CDR3, the DNA is TGTGCCAGCAGTCCCTGGGGACTAGCGGGAGGGTCGGCCAAAAACATTCAGTACTTC. As protein: CASSPWGLAGGSAKNIQYF.

The sample holds one count of this clone. This rearrangement joins TRBV6-5 to TRBJ1-5; D not resolved. Germline V gives CDR1 MNHEY, CDR2 SVGAGI. V lost 2 bases and J 0 bases, leaving 8 bases between the germline ends. CDR3 length: 15 amino acids. CDR3 nucleotides: TGTGCCAGCAGTTACCTGGCCAATAGCAATCAGCCCCAGCATTTT. The encoded protein is CASSYLANSNQPQHF.

The DNA of the CDR3 is TGTGCCACCAGCAACGACAGGGGTTTAGGGGGCTACACCTTC. The encoded protein is CATSNDRGLGGYTF. The chain uses TRBV15 and TRBJ1-2; TRBD1 aligns across 8 bases. After removal of 4 bases from V and 8 bases from J, the junction contained 9 bases not matched to a gene. Germline values: CDR1 LNHNV, CDR2 YYDKDF (reference sequence). This CDR3 has 14 residues.

The CDR3 DNA sequence: TGTGCCAGCAGCAGATGGACAGGGTCAACCGGGGAGCTGTTTTTT. Protein: CASSRWTGSTGELFF. V gene TRBV5-8 combines with J gene TRBJ2-2; 8 bases are a match to TRBD1. Germline CDR1 is SGHTS and CDR2 is YDEGEE. This CDR3 comprises 15 residues. V was clipped by 4 bases and J by 5 bases; unmatched bases: 7.

Points on this clone: The same CDR3 is also encoded by other DNA sequences in this sample. The chain combines TRBV30 with TRBJ1-5; 7 nucleotides match TRBD1. The germline CDR1 and CDR2 sequences are GTSNPN and SVGIG (reference sequence). CDR3 length: 13 residues. Losses at the gene ends were 0 bases for V and 5 bases for J; bases not matched to a gene: 1. CDR3 sequence reads: CAWSVQGDQPQHF. The CDR3 DNA follows: TGTGCCTGGAGTGTGCAGGGGGATCAGCCCCAGCATTTT.

The V call is TRBV7-9, the J call TRBJ2-5; D ambiguous. Trimming pared 5 bases from V and 6 bases from J, leaving 13 bases between. The CDR3 sequence is 13 residues long. The germline V gene encodes CDR1 SEHNR and CDR2 FQNEAQ (reference sequence). The DNA of the CDR3 is TGTGCCAGCAGCCGAAATGTAGATCAGACCCAGTACTTC. It is translated as CASSRNVDQTQYF.

The chain links TRBV7-2 to TRBJ1-1; the D is unclear. CDR3 length equals 14 residues. Germline CDR1 reads SGHTA; CDR2 reads FQGNSA. The ends were cut back, 4 bases at V and 0 bases at J, with 9 bases in the middle. The CDR3 region is CASSSTAVNTEAFF. The CDR3 bases are TGTGCCAGCAGCTCTACGGCGGTGAACACTGAAGCTTTCTTT.

The chain combines TRBV7-9 with TRBJ2-5; D gene ambiguous. Germline-derived CDR1 and CDR2 are SEHNR and FQNEAQ (reference sequence). The CDR3 has 13 residues. The V end lost 5 bases, the J end lost 5 bases, and 12 bases lay between the germline ends. In DNA, the CDR3 is TGTGCCAGCAGCCCCCTCCCCGGGGAGACCCAGTACTTC. Its translation: CASSPLPGETQYF.

The rearrangement joins TRBV4-1 to TRBJ2-7; the match to TRBD1 covers 9 bases. The CDR3 runs to 15 residues. Germline lookup yields CDR1 MGHRA and CDR2 YSYEKL. V lost 2 bases and J lost 4; bases outside the gene matches: 6. The CDR3 coding sequence is TGCGCCAGCAGCCAACCGGGACAGGGTTGGTACGAGCAGTACTTC. Translating it yields CASSQPGQGWYEQYF.